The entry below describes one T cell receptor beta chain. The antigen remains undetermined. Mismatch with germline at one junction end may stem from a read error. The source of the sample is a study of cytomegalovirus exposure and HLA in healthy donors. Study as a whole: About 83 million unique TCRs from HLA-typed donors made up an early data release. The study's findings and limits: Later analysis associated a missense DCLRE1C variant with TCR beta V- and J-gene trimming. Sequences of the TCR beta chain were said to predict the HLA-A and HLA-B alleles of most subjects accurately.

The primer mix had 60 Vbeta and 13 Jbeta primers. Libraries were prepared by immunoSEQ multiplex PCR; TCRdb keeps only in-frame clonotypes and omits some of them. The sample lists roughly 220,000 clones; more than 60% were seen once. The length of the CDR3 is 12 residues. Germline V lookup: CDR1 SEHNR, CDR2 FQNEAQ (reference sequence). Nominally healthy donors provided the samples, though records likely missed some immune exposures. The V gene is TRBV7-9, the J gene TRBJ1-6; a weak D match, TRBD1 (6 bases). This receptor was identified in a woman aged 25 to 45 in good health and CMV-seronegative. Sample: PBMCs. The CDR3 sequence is CSSEQGNSPLHF. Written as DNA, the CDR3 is TGTTCCAGCGAACAGGGAAATTCACCCCTCCACTTT.